This T cell receptor beta chain emerged from a study of blood T cell repertoires in COVID-19. Study context: The United States, Italy and Spain supplied acute and convalescent COVID-19 samples. In each case, the material was cDNA or gDNA derived from T cells, B-cell-depleted T cells, or PBMCs.

CDR3 length equals 12 residues. Looked up from germline, CDR1 is SGHNT and CDR2 is YENEEA. V lost 0 bases and J 6 bases, leaving 4 bases between the germline ends. As processed by the authors: It was from reference gene primer amplification that nucleated cell counts were estimated. Produced via immunoSEQ multiplex PCR; TCRdb's table is partial and in-frame only. V, J and clone size are taken as reported in that table, and D and trimming were inferred from the DNA itself. In the table there are roughly 120,000 clones, about 86% of which are singletons. The clonotype was recovered from a woman aged 45-60 years with active or convalescent COVID-19. The genes are TRBV11-3 and TRBJ2-3; D uncertain. Specimen: peripheral blood. The CDR3 DNA reads as TGTGCCAGCAGCTTAGACGGGGATACGCAGTATTTT. This translates into CASSLDGDTQYF.